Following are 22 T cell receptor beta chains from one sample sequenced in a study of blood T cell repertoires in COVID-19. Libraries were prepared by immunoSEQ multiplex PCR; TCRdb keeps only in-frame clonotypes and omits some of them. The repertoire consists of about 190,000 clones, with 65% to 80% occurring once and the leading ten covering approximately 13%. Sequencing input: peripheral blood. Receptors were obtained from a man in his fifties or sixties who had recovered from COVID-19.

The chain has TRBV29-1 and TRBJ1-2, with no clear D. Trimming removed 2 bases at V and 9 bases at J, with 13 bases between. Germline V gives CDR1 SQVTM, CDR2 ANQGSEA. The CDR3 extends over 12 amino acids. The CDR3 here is CSVELGEVSYTF. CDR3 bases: TGCAGCGTTGAATTGGGTGAGGTGAGCTACACCTTC.

Here the CDR3 DNA reads TGCGCCAGCAGCTTCGCAGGGAGGAATGAAAAACTGTTTTTT. This sequence encodes CASSFAGRNEKLFF. V and J are TRBV5-1 and TRBJ1-4; TRBD1 is a possible D gene (5 bases). This CDR3 contains 14 residues. Per the germline V gene, CDR1 is SGHRS and CDR2 is YFSETQ. V was shortened by 2 bases and J by 5 bases, with 10 bases between the two germline ends.

The CDR3 DNA sequence: TGTGCCAGCAGCTTCCGACCCCATGAGGGTACGCAGTATTTT. It is translated as CASSFRPHEGTQYF. The chain recombines TRBV7-2 with TRBJ2-3; TRBD2 might be the D (5 bases). CDR3 length: 14 amino acids. With 3 bases removed from V and 8 bases from J, the gap between germline ends came to 15 bases. Germline V CDR1 and CDR2: SGHTA, FQGNSA. Full variable domain (rest looked up from reference TRBV7-2 and TRBJ2-3): GAGVSQSPSNKVTEKGKDVELRCDPISGHTALYWYRQSLGQGLEFLIYFQGNSAPDKSGLPSDRFSAERTGGSVSTLTIQRTQQEDSAVYLCASSFRPHEGTQYFGPGTRLTVL.

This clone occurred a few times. The CDR3 DNA reads as TGTGCCAGCAGTGACAGGGGGCTGCCCGGGGAGCTGTTTTTT. Translating it yields CASSDRGLPGELFF. The chain joins TRBV2 to TRBJ2-2, with 8 bases aligning to TRBD1. The CDR3 runs to 14 residues. J was trimmed by 6 bases and V by 3 bases; bases with no gene match: 3. Germline CDR1 reads SNHLY; CDR2 reads FYNNEI.

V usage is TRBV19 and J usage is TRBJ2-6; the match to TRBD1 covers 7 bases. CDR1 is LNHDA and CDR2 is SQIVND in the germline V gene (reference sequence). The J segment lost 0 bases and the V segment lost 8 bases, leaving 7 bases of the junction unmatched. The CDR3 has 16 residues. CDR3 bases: TGTGCCAGTTCTCGGGACAGCCACTCTGGGGCCAACGTCCTGACTTTC. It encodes CASSRDSHSGANVLTF.

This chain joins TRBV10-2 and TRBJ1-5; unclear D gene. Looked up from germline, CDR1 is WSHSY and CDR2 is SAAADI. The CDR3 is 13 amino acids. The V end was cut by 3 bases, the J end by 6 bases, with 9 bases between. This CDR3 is CASSDSSGQPQHF. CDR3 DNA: TGCGCCAGCAGTGACAGTAGCGGTCAGCCCCAGCATTTT.

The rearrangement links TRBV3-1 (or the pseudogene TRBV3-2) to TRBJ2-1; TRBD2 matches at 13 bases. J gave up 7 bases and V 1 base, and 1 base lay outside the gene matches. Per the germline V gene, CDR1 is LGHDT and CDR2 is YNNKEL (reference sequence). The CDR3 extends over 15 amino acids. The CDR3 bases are TGTGCCAGCAGCCAAGGGACTAGCGGGGGTAATGAGCAGTTCTTC. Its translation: CASSQGTSGGNEQFF.

The CDR3 DNA reads as TGTGCCAGCATCGGACAGGGGACCCCCTCCTACGAGCAGTACTTC. Amino acids: CASIGQGTPSYEQYF. This chain joins TRBV7-2 and TRBJ2-7, with TRBD1 matching over 9 bases. This CDR3 spans 15 amino acids. V shed 7 bases and J 0 bases; nucleotides not matched to a gene: 7. Germline CDR1 reads SGHTA; CDR2 reads FQGNSA.

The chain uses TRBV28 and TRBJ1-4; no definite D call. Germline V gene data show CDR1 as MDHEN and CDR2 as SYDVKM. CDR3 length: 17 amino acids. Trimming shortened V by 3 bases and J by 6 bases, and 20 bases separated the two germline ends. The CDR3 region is CASSFVGRKERDEKLFF. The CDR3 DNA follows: TGTGCCAGCAGTTTTGTCGGACGAAAAGAGAGGGATGAAAAACTGTTTTTT.

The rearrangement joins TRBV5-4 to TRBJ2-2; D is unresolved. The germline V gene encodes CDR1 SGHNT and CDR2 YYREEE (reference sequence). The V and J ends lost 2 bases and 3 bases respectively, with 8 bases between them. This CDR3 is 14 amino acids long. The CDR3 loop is CASSFDTHTGELFF. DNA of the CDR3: TGTGCCAGCAGCTTTGACACCCACACCGGGGAGCTGTTTTTT.

The CDR3 protein is CASSAGGGALAYEQYF. In DNA, the CDR3 is TGTGCCAGCAGCGCCGGGGGGGGAGCGCTTGCCTACGAGCAGTACTTC. This chain joins TRBV7-6 and TRBJ2-7; TRBD2 matches at 8 bases. The germline CDR1 and CDR2 sequences are SGHVS and FNYEAQ. The V segment lost 5 bases and the J segment 2 bases; nucleotides outside the gene matches: 11. This CDR3 spans 16 amino acids.

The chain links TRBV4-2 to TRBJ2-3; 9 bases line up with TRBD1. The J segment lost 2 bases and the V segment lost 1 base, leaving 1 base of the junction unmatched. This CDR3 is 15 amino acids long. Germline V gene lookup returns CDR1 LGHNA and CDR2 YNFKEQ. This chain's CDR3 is CASSQGDRDTDTQYF. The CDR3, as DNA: TGTGCCAGCAGCCAAGGGGACAGGGACACAGATACGCAGTATTTT.

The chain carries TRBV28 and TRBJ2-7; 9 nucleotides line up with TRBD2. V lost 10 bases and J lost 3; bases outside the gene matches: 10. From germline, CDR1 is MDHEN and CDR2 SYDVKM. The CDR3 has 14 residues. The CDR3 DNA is TGTGCCACTTCCTTAGGACTAGCGAACTACGAGCAGTACTTC. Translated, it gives CATSLGLANYEQYF.

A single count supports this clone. CDR3 sequence (DNA): TGTGCCAGCAGTTTTCCTGCGGGAGCCTACGAGCAGTACTTC. This sequence encodes CASSFPAGAYEQYF. The rearrangement joins TRBV28 to TRBJ2-7, with 7 bases lining up with TRBD2. The CDR3 is made up of 14 amino acids. The germline gives CDR1 MDHEN, CDR2 SYDVKM. J gave up 2 bases and V 3 bases, and 4 bases lay outside the gene matches.

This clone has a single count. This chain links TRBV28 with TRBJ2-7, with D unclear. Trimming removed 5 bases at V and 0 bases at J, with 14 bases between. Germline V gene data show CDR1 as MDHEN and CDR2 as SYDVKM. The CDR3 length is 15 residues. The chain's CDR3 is CASSIPGTLSYEQYF. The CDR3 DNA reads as TGTGCCAGCAGTATCCCGGGTACTCTCTCCTACGAGCAGTACTTC. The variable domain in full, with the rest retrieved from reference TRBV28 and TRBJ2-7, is DVKVTQSSRYLVKRTGEKVFLECVQDMDHENMFWYRQDPGLGLRLIYFSYDVKMKEKGDIPEGYSVSREKKERFSLILESASTNQTSMYLCASSIPGTLSYEQYFGPGTRLTVT.

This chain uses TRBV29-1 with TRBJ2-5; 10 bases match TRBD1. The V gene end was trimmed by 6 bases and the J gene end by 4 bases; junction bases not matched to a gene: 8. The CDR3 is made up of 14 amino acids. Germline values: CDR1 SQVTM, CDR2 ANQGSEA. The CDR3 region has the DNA TGCAGCGTCGCCAAGACAGGGGGCGGAGAGACCCAGTACTTC. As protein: CSVAKTGGGETQYF.

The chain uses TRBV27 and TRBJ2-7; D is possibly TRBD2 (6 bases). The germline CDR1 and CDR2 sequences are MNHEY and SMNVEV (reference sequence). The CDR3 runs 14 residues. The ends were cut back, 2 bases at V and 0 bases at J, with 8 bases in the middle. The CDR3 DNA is TGTGCCAGCAGTTTACACGGGAGCTCCTACGAGCAGTACTTC. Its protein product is CASSLHGSSYEQYF.

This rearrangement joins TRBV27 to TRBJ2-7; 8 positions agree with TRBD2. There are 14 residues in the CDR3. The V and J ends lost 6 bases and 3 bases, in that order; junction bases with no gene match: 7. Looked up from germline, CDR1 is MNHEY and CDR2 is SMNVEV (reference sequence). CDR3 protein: CASSPRGGNYEQYF. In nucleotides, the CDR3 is TGTGCCAGCAGCCCACGGGGGGGAAACTACGAGCAGTACTTC.

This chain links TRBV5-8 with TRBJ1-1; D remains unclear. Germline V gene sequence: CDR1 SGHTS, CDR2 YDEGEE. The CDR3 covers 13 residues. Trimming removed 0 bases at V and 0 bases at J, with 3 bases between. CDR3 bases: TGTGCCAGCAGCTTGGGAGTGAACACTGAAGCTTTCTTT. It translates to CASSLGVNTEAFF.

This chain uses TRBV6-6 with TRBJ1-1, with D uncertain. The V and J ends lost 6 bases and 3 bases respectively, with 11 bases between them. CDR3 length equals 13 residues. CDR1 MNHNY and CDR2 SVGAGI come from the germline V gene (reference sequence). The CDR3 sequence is CASSRPEDTEAFF. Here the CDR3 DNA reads TGTGCCAGCAGCCGACCCGAGGACACTGAAGCTTTCTTT.

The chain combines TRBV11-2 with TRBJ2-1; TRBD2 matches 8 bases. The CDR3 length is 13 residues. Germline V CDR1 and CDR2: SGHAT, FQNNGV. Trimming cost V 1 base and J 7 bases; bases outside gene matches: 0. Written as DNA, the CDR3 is TGTGCCAGCAGCTTAGCGGGAGGGAATGAGCAGTTCTTC. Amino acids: CASSLAGGNEQFF.

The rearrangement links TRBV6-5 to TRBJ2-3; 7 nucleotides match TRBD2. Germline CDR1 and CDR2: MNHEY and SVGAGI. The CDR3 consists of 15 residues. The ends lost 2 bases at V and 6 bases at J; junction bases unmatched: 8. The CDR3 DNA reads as TGTGCCAGCAGTTACCGTGGACTAGTGAGCGATACGCAGTATTTT. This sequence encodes CASSYRGLVSDTQYF.